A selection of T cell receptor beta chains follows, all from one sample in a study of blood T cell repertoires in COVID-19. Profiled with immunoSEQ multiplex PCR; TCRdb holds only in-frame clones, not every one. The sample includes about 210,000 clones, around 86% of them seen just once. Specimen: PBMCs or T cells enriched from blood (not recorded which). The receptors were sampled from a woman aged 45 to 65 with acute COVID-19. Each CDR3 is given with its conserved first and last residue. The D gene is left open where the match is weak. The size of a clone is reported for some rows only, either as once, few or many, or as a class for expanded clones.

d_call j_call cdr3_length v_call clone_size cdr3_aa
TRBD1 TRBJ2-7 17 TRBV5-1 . CASSLAPGGAGSYEQYF
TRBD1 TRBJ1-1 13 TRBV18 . CASSPDGQGEAFF
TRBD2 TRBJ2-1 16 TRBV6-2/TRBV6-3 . CASSYWTSDRRDEQFF
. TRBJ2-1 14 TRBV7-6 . CASSPILEKGEQFF
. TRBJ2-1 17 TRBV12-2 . CASRLRSAGGKYNEQFF
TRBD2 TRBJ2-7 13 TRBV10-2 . CASSVLAGNEQYF
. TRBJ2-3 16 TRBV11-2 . CASSLWKRSGTDTQYF
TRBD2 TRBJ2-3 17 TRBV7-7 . CASSRWTSGDNTDTQYF
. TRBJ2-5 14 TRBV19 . CASRPGQNQETQYF
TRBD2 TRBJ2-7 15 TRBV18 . CASSPGLADTYEQYF
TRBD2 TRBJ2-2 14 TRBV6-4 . CASSASGTPGELFF
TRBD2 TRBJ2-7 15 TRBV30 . CAWSTGLAGPYEQYF
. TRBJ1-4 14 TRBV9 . CASSPPGNNEKLFF
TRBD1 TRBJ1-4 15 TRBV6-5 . CASRSTGGPNEKLFF
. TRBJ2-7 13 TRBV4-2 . CASSLPNAYEQYF
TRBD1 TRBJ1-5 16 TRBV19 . CASSIDQGQVGQPQHF
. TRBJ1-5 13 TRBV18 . CASSPGLNQPQHF
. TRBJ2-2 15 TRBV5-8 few CASRGGTFFTGELFF
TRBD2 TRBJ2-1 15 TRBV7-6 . CASSLGSGGAGEQFF
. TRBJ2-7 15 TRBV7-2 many CASSPTEGSPYEQYF
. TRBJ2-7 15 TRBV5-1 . CASSYLLGPSYEQYF
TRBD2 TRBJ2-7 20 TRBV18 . CASSPLSRWTSGGAPYEQYF
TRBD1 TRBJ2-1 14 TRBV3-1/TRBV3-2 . CASREDRGLNEQFF
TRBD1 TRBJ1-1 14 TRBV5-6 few CASSLGDRGIGAFF
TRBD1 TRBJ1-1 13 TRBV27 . CASHGRGHTEAFF
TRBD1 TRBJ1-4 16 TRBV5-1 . CASRVDRGRKDEKLFF
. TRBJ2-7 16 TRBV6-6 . CASSYSGGRPNYEQYF
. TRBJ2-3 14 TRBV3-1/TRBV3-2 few CASSQDRRLDTQYF
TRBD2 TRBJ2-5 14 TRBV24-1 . CATSDPRGQETQYF
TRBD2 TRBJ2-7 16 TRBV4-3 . CASSQDPTGLGGEQYF
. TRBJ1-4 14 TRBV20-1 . CSASSSGLHEKLFF
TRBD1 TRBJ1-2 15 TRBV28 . CASRPRQGAGYGYTF
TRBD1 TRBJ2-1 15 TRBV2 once CASSEGTGWVNEQFF
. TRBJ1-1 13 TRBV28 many CASSLLGNTEAFF
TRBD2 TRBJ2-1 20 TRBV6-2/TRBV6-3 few CASSYWASGGAMSSYNEQFF
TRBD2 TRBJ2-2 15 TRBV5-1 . CASSLVAGVTGELFF
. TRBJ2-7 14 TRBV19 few CASSISTGNYEQYF
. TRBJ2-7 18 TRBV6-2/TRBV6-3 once CASSYFSPLGGILYEQYF
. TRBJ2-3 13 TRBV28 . CASSLPGVDTQYF
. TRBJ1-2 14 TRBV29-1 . CSVGGKGGVYGYTF
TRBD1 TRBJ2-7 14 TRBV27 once CASSTTQGIGEQYF
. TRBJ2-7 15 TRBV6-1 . CASSESTGSLYEQYF
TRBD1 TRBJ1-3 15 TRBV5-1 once CASSRDSSSGNTIYF
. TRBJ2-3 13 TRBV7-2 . CASSGQRLDTQYF
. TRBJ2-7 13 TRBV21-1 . CASSQKINYEQYF
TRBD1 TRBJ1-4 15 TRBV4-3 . CASSQVGTGNEKLFF
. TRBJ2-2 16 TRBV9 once CASSVGGGPNTGELFF
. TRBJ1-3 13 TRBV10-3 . CANRDSSGNTIYF
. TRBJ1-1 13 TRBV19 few CASSIVQNTEAFF
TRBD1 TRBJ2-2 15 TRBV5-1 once CASSPGQGMPGELFF
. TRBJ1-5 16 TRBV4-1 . CASSRERTQGNQPQHF
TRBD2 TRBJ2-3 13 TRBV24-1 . CATTGGNTDTQYF
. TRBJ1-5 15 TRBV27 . CASRRTDYSNQPQHF
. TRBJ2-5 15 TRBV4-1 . CASSQAQGGQETQYF
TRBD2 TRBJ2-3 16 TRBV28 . CASSLPYGGETDTQYF